What follows are 27 T cell receptor beta chains derived from one specimen sequenced in a study of CD8+ T cells in alopecia areata. TCR sequencing used cDNA made by reverse transcription of extracted RNA. Produced via immunoSEQ multiplex PCR; TCRdb's table is partial and in-frame only. The sample records around 82,000 clones, 51% being singletons. Specimen: NKG2D-high CD8+ T cells sorted from blood. Receptor source: a human donor with alopecia areata.

V is TRBV14 and J is TRBJ2-7, with unresolved D. CDR1 and CDR2 (germline): SGHDN, FVKESK. Trimming left V 0 bases short and J 4 bases short, with 4 bases between. This CDR3 comprises 12 residues. The CDR3 coding sequence is TGTGCCAGCAGCCAAGATCTGTACGAGCAGTACTTC. Its translation: CASSQDLYEQYF.

V and J are TRBV6-6 and TRBJ2-2; no clear D. The CDR3 totals 12 residues. V lost 2 bases and J 8 bases, leaving 6 bases between the germline ends. The germline V gene encodes CDR1 MNHNY and CDR2 SVGAGI (reference sequence). CDR3 in DNA: TGTGCCAGCAGTTACCTTGATGGGGAGCTGTTTTTT. Its translation is CASSYLDGELFF.

The J gene is TRBJ2-1, the V gene TRBV5-1; D is undetermined. Germline assignment: CDR1 SGHRS and CDR2 YFSETQ. The CDR3 totals 15 residues. V shed 2 bases and J shed 0 bases, with 9 bases lying between them. CDR3 sequence (DNA): TGCGCCAGCAGCTTTACCTCCCTCTCCTACAATGAGCAGTTCTTC. It translates to CASSFTSLSYNEQFF.

CDR3 nucleotides: TGTGCCAGCAGCTTCGGGGGCGAGCAGTACTTC. Its protein is CASSFGGEQYF. This chain connects TRBV5-6 to TRBJ2-7, with D maybe TRBD2 (6 bases). This CDR3 comprises 11 residues. Deletions cut 2 bases from V and 6 bases from J, with 6 bases between. CDR1 is SGHDT, CDR2 YYEEEE, per germline.

In its sample, this clone was seen a few times. The V gene is TRBV7-9, the J gene TRBJ1-1, with unresolved D. Germline V gives CDR1 SEHNR, CDR2 FQNEAQ (reference sequence). V was clipped by 3 bases and J by 9 bases, with 5 bases between them. The CDR3 is 10 amino acids. The CDR3 DNA sequence: TGTGCCAGCAGCTTCCCGAAAGCTTTCTTT. Its translation is CASSFPKAFF.

CDR3 residues: CSVEKAGGYTF. In DNA, the CDR3 is TGCAGCGTTGAAAAGGCCGGTGGCTACACCTTC. This chain links TRBV29-1 with TRBJ1-2; no definite D call. The germline gives CDR1 SQVTM, CDR2 ANQGSEA. The CDR3 sequence is 11 residues long. Trimming left V 2 bases short and J 7 bases short, with 8 bases between.

This clone was detected only once. The genes are TRBV27 and TRBJ2-7; TRBD1 agrees at 9 bases. The V and J ends lost 6 bases and 5 bases, in that order; junction bases with no gene match: 8. Per the germline V gene, CDR1 is MNHEY and CDR2 is SMNVEV (reference sequence). The CDR3 spans 14 residues. The CDR3 sequence is CASSPTDRGDEQYF. The CDR3 DNA reads as TGTGCCAGCAGCCCCACGGACAGGGGCGACGAGCAGTACTTC.

The gene calls are TRBV29-1 and TRBJ1-1; D not resolved. CDR1 is SQVTM, CDR2 ANQGSEA, per germline. This CDR3 region has 13 residues. Trimming removed 3 bases from V and 3 bases from J, with 11 bases in between. The CDR3 loop is CSVDGDPHTEAFF. In DNA form, the CDR3 reads TGCAGCGTTGACGGAGACCCGCACACTGAAGCTTTCTTT.

This sequence joins TRBV27 and TRBJ1-1; D may be TRBD1 (5 bases). Germline loops: CDR1 MNHEY, CDR2 SMNVEV (reference sequence). Trimming left V 5 bases short and J 4 bases short, with 11 bases between. This CDR3 is built from 13 residues. The DNA for the CDR3 is TGTGCCAGCAGTCTACTGGGGCCCACTGAAGCTTTCTTT. Translated: CASSLLGPTEAFF.

In its sample, this clone was seen once. The chain joins TRBV7-9 to TRBJ2-7; perhaps TRBD2 as D (5 bases). Germline values: CDR1 SEHNR, CDR2 FQNEAQ (reference sequence). The CDR3 has 12 residues. Trimming took off 3 bases at V and 4 bases at J, with 7 bases between the two ends. The CDR3 coding sequence is TGTGCCAGCAGCTTGGGAGAGTACGAGCAGTACTTC. Its translation is CASSLGEYEQYF. Full variable domain (remainder filled in from reference TRBV7-9 and TRBJ2-7): DTGVSQNPRHKITKRGQNVTFRCDPISEHNRLYWYRQTLGQGPEFLTYFQNEAQLEKSRLLSDRFSAERPKGSFSTLEIQRTEQGDSAMYLCASSLGEYEQYFGPGTRLTVT.

This clone appeared a few times. CDR3 in DNA: TGTGCCAGCAGCCAAGATCGGGACACGGCGGCCATTCAGTACTTC. Its translation: CASSQDRDTAAIQYF. V and J are TRBV14 and TRBJ2-4; tentative D call: TRBD1 (6 bases). V was shortened by 0 bases and J by 9 bases, with 15 bases between the two germline ends. There are 15 residues in the CDR3. Germline-derived CDR1 and CDR2 are SGHDN and FVKESK.

The chain has TRBV27 and TRBJ2-5, with a tentative D call TRBD1 (6 bases). The CDR3 sequence is 14 residues long. CDR1 MNHEY and CDR2 SMNVEV come from the germline V gene (reference sequence). V was cut by 2 bases and J by 1 base, with 8 bases left in between. DNA of the CDR3: TGTGCCAGCAGTTTAGGGGGCCTCCAAGAGACCCAGTACTTC. As protein: CASSLGGLQETQYF.

The V call is TRBV29-1, the J call TRBJ1-1; the D is unclear. The ends were cut back, 3 bases at V and 2 bases at J, with 7 bases in the middle. Germline V CDR1 and CDR2: SQVTM, ANQGSEA. The CDR3 is made up of 12 amino acids. CDR3 amino acids: CSVDSRNTEAFF. The CDR3 DNA is TGCAGCGTTGATTCCAGAAACACTGAAGCTTTCTTT.

V and J are TRBV5-6 and TRBJ2-7; D remains ambiguous. There are 13 residues in the CDR3. Per germline, CDR1 SGHDT and CDR2 YYEEEE. The germline V and J ends were trimmed by 2 bases and 0 bases, with 6 bases remaining between them. This CDR3 reads CASSFGISYEQYF. The CDR3, as DNA: TGTGCCAGCAGCTTTGGTATCTCCTACGAGCAGTACTTC.

This sequence joins TRBV9 and TRBJ2-7; D is uncertain. V gave up 0 bases and J gave up 2 bases, with 9 bases separating them. The CDR3 sequence is 14 residues long. Germline loops: CDR1 SGDLS, CDR2 YYNGEE. This chain's CDR3 is CASSVAYRTYEQYF. The CDR3 DNA is TGTGCCAGCAGCGTAGCATACAGAACCTACGAGCAGTACTTC.

The rearrangement joins TRBV4-1 to TRBJ2-1, with 7 bases that match TRBD1. In germline, CDR1 is MGHRA, CDR2 YSYEKL. The CDR3 contains 16 residues. Unmatched junction bases numbered 12, after V lost 4 bases and J lost 6 bases. The CDR3 here is CASSLPRGLAINEQFF. The CDR3 DNA reads as TGCGCCAGCAGCCTCCCTAGGGGGCTGGCTATCAATGAGCAGTTCTTC.

CDR3 in DNA: TGTGCCTGGAGCATCGGAACTCTAAACACTGAAGCTTTCTTT. Protein sequence: CAWSIGTLNTEAFF. V gene TRBV30 combines with J gene TRBJ1-1, with D hard to call. CDR3 size: 14 residues. V was trimmed by 3 bases and J by 2 bases, leaving 13 bases between them. Germline CDR1 GTSNPN, CDR2 SVGIG (reference sequence).

This clone was counted between two and nine times. V and J are TRBV28 and TRBJ2-3; TRBD2 might be the D (6 bases). The germline V and J ends were trimmed by 10 bases and 0 bases, with 14 bases remaining between them. CDR3 size: 14 residues. CDR1 and CDR2 from the germline V gene are MDHEN and SYDVKM. CDR3 sequence (DNA): TGTGCCATCGGGGGTGCCATCAGCACAGATACGCAGTATTTT. This gives the protein CAIGGAISTDTQYF.

The CDR3 nucleotides are TGTGCCAGCAGTGAAGCGAGGGGTCCAGATACGCAGTATTTT. Its protein product is CASSEARGPDTQYF. V usage is TRBV2 and J usage is TRBJ2-3; TRBD1 or TRBD2 may be the D gene (5 bases each). The V gene lost 0 bases and the J gene lost 4 bases, with 8 bases spanning the gap. This CDR3 has 14 amino acids. Germline V CDR1 and CDR2: SNHLY, FYNNEI. Full variable domain (outside the CDR3, taken from reference TRBV2 and TRBJ2-3): EPEVTQTPSHQVTQMGQEVILRCVPISNHLYFYWYRQILGQKVEFLVSFYNNEISEKSEIFDDQFSVERPDGSNFTLKIRSTKLEDSAMYFCASSEARGPDTQYFGPGTRLTVL.

This clone showed up just a few times. Other DNA variants within this sample encode the same CDR3. This chain links TRBV29-1 with TRBJ2-7; the D gene is possibly TRBD1 (6 bases). This CDR3 has 12 amino acids. Trimming left V 3 bases short and J 2 bases short, with 8 bases between. Germline lookup yields CDR1 SQVTM and CDR2 ANQGSEA. The CDR3 loop is CSVDAGAYEQYF. The DNA of the CDR3 is TGCAGCGTTGACGCAGGGGCCTACGAGCAGTACTTC.

This clone was observed a handful of times. The rearrangement uses TRBV7-9 and TRBJ2-2; D unresolved. The CDR3 extends over 15 amino acids. Per the germline V gene, CDR1 is SEHNR and CDR2 is FQNEAQ (reference sequence). V lost 5 bases, J lost 1 base, and 11 bases lay in between. CDR3 nucleotides: TGTGCCAGCAGCCCCGCTGAGGTGAACACCGGGGAGCTGTTTTTT. Protein product: CASSPAEVNTGELFF.

V usage is TRBV28 and J usage is TRBJ1-1; the match to TRBD1 covers 7 bases. J lost 1 base, V lost 9 bases, and 5 bases had no gene match. The CDR3 consists of 13 residues. Looked up from germline, CDR1 is MDHEN and CDR2 is SYDVKM. The CDR3 region is CASLGTENTEAFF. The CDR3 coding sequence is TGTGCCAGTCTAGGGACAGAGAACACTGAAGCTTTCTTT.

The rearrangement joins TRBV12-5 to TRBJ2-1; D unclear. V lost 3 bases to trimming and J lost 10 bases, with 10 bases between them. This CDR3 has 12 amino acids. Germline V gene data show CDR1 as LGHNT and CDR2 as FRNRAP. The CDR3 sequence is CASGFRGNEQFF. Here the CDR3 DNA reads TGTGCTAGTGGTTTCAGAGGCAACGAGCAGTTCTTC.

V and J are TRBV27 and TRBJ1-5; D is undetermined. The germline V gene has CDR1 MNHEY and CDR2 SMNVEV (reference sequence). The CDR3 contains 13 residues. V shed 4 bases and J shed 7 bases, with 11 bases lying between them. The CDR3 DNA is TGTGCCAGCAGTTATGGAAGAAAGCAGCCCCAGCATTTT. Translation: CASSYGRKQPQHF.

The chain couples TRBV29-1 to TRBJ2-3; no definite D call. This CDR3 has 13 amino acids. The V gene lost 1 base and the J gene lost 6 bases, with 11 bases spanning the gap. CDR1 is SQVTM and CDR2 is ANQGSEA in the germline V gene. The CDR3 sequence: CSVEGGWADTQYF. The CDR3 DNA follows: TGCAGCGTTGAAGGGGGATGGGCCGATACGCAGTATTTT.

The gene calls are TRBV27 and TRBJ2-1, with a tentative D call TRBD1 (6 bases). The CDR3 is 13 residues long. With 3 bases removed from V and 6 bases from J, the gap between germline ends came to 9 bases. Germline CDR1 and CDR2: MNHEY and SMNVEV (reference sequence). The CDR3 nucleotides read TGTGCCAGCAGTTTGACAGGAATCAATGAGCAGTTCTTC. Amino acids: CASSLTGINEQFF.

Comment on this clone: This clone may be a read error of a much larger clone one base away. CDR3 bases: TGTGCCAGCAGCTTAAGGGGGCGAGGCAATCAGCCCCAGCATTTT. Translation gives CASSLRGRGNQPQHF. The chain is built from TRBV4-2 and TRBJ1-5, with TRBD1 identical over 7 bases. The V gene end was trimmed by 5 bases and the J gene end by 2 bases; junction bases not matched to a gene: 6. CDR3 length: 15 amino acids. CDR1 LGHNA and CDR2 YNFKEQ come from the germline V gene.